This TCR beta chain was recorded in a study of blood T cells in healthy people across ages. This clonotype was seen a handful of times. Its matching antigen is unknown. PCR was performed a second time for roughly 7 to 11 cycles using a sample-barcoded 5' primer and a J-beta primer mix. Each single sample gave us at least 3 million CDR3-containing paired-end reads. TCRdb reprocessed the 5' RACE reads via MiXCR and lists one record per CDR3 protein. The sample includes 550,000 to 600,000 distinct CDR3 sequences, more than 45% of them seen just once. Ranging in age from about 6 to 95, the donors were healthy Caucasian individuals from Russia. There were at least 5 micrograms of total RNA extracted from every sample. The study, taken as a whole, reports: It was the long-lived donors that had more naive CD4+ cells and higher diversity than aged donors.

Germline CDR1 is SGHTA and CDR2 is FQGNSA. The CDR3 length is 13 residues. V was cut by 4 bases and J by 7 bases, with 12 bases left in between. The sequence was obtained from a man older than 75 in good health. The chain couples TRBV7-2 to TRBJ2-3; D is possibly TRBD2 (6 bases). Source material: blood. The CDR3 reads CASSSLASYTQYF. DNA for the CDR3: TGTGCCAGCAGCTCTCTAGCGTCTTATACGCAGTATTTT.